Below, 14 T cell receptor beta chains from the same sample are listed, as sequenced in a study of early T cells in non-severe SARS-CoV-2 infection. In TCRdb, the 5' RACE reads were re-called with MiXCR into one record per CDR3 protein. The sample records almost 30,000 distinct CDR3 sequences, 5.5% to 6.5% being singletons. The sequenced sample consisted of whole blood. These receptor sequences come from an adult who was a healthcare worker with PCR-confirmed SARS-CoV-2 infection or an uninfected control (not recorded which).

This clonotype was detected many times. The junction shows a germline mismatch at one end, possibly a read error. J is TRBJ2-1 and V is TRBV5-1; D possibly corresponds to TRBD1 (6 bases). The CDR3 consists of 15 residues. Germline CDR1 reads SGHRS; CDR2 reads YFSETQ. The CDR3 DNA reads as TGCGCCAGCAGCTTGGCCGGAGGCAGGGACAAGGAGCAGTTCTTC. The encoded protein is CASSLAGGRDKEQFF.

This clonotype was counted ten times or more. This rearrangement joins TRBV5-1 to TRBJ2-3; TRBD2 might be the D (6 bases). The germline V gene has CDR1 SGHRS and CDR2 YFSETQ. V was shortened by 4 bases and J by 0 bases, with 12 bases between the two germline ends. The CDR3 is made up of 15 amino acids. The CDR3 here is CASSPTGTSTDTQYF. The CDR3 bases are TGCGCCAGCAGCCCGACCGGGACTAGCACAGATACGCAGTATTTT.

The genes are TRBV12-5 and TRBJ1-3; D unresolved. The germline V and J ends were trimmed by 5 bases and 0 bases, with 5 bases remaining between them. The CDR3 extends over 13 amino acids. Germline V gene sequence: CDR1 LGHNT, CDR2 FRNRAP. CDR3: CASGGSSGNTIYF. The DNA of the CDR3 is TGTGCTAGTGGTGGGAGCTCTGGAAACACCATATATTTT.

The chain joins TRBV7-2 to TRBJ2-1; 8 bases agree with TRBD1. J was trimmed by 8 bases and V by 1 base; bases with no gene match: 10. Germline values: CDR1 SGHTA, CDR2 FQGNSA. The CDR3 sequence is 16 residues long. CDR3 sequence reads: CASSLGHGQGYDEQFF. CDR3 in DNA: TGTGCCAGCAGCTTAGGACACGGACAGGGTTACGATGAGCAGTTCTTC.

The sample holds a few counts of this clonotype. This chain uses TRBV27 with TRBJ2-7, with a weak D call TRBD1 (5 bases). The germline V gene has CDR1 MNHEY and CDR2 SMNVEV (reference sequence). The CDR3 length is 12 residues. V lost 1 base, J lost 5 bases, and 6 bases lay in between. In DNA, the CDR3 is TGTGCCAGCAGTTTATTAGGGGACGAGCAGTACTTC. This gives the protein CASSLLGDEQYF.

This clonotype was observed a few times. V gene TRBV12-3 or TRBV12-4 combines with J gene TRBJ1-1; possibly TRBD1 for D (5 bases). The CDR3 consists of 14 residues. V was shortened by 6 bases and J by 0 bases, with 11 bases between the two germline ends. DNA for the CDR3: TGTGCCAGCAGCTGGGGGGGGATGAACACTGAAGCTTTCTTT. Its protein is CASSWGGMNTEAFF.

This clonotype was counted ten times or more. This chain links TRBV11-1 with TRBJ1-1; no clear D gene. The CDR3 spans 13 residues. Germline V CDR1 and CDR2: SGHAT, FQDESV (reference sequence). Trimming pared 5 bases from V and 4 bases from J, leaving 11 bases between. The CDR3 sequence: CASSQDGSTEAFF. The CDR3 nucleotides read TGTGCCAGCAGCCAGGACGGATCCACTGAAGCTTTCTTT.

This clonotype was counted many times. This sequence joins TRBV11-2 and TRBJ1-2; no reliable D call. V was cut by 1 base and J by 5 bases, with 8 bases left in between. This CDR3 contains 13 residues. Germline CDR1 reads SGHAT; CDR2 reads FQNNGV. The CDR3 DNA follows: TGTGCCAGCAGCTTAGTTGTGGCGTATGGCTACACCTTC. It encodes CASSLVVAYGYTF.

At least ten counts were recorded for this clonotype. The CDR3 here is CATSDLTSGKEQFF. The CDR3 DNA follows: TGTGCCACCAGTGACCTGACTAGCGGTAAGGAGCAGTTCTTC. The chain is built from TRBV24-1 and TRBJ2-1, with 9 bases lining up with TRBD2. The V gene's germline CDR1 is KGHDR and CDR2 SFDVKD. The CDR3 is 14 amino acids. V lost 4 bases, J lost 10 bases, and 7 bases stayed unmatched.

Many counts were recorded for this clonotype. The rearrangement links TRBV6-2 or TRBV6-3 to TRBJ2-1; D is ambiguous. The CDR3 sequence is 13 residues long. Germline V lookup: CDR1 MNHEY, CDR2 SVGEGT. V lost 6 bases and J 1 base, leaving 7 bases between the germline ends. CDR3 loop: CASSPGSYNEQFF. In DNA form, the CDR3 reads TGTGCCAGCAGCCCAGGTTCCTACAATGAGCAGTTCTTC.

This clonotype was counted many times. The rearrangement uses TRBV11-3 and TRBJ2-1, with 10 bases lining up with TRBD2. The ends lost 5 bases at V and 0 bases at J; junction bases unmatched: 7. Germline V gene sequence: CDR1 SGHNT, CDR2 YENEEA. The CDR3 is 17 amino acids. The CDR3 here is CASSPRTSGSSYNEQFF. The DNA of the CDR3 is TGTGCCAGCAGCCCGCGGACTAGCGGAAGCTCCTACAATGAGCAGTTCTTC.

This clonotype came up many times. The V gene is TRBV6-1, the J gene TRBJ2-7; D uncertain. This CDR3 has 13 residues. The V end was cut by 4 bases, the J end by 2 bases, with 9 bases between. Germline V gene sequence: CDR1 MNHNS, CDR2 SASEGT. The CDR3 bases are TGTGCCAGCAGTGTAGGGAACCCCTACGAGCAGTACTTC. Protein sequence: CASSVGNPYEQYF.

This clonotype was picked up many times. The CDR3 reads CASRTLGGDEQYF. In nucleotides, the CDR3 is TGTGCCAGTAGGACCCTCGGGGGCGACGAGCAGTACTTC. The chain recombines TRBV19 with TRBJ2-7, with D possibly being TRBD1 or TRBD2 (6 bases each). V dropped 6 bases and J dropped 5 bases, with 14 bases sitting between them. The germline V gene has CDR1 LNHDA and CDR2 SQIVND (reference sequence). This CDR3 comprises 13 residues.

The CDR3 protein is CASSPAGPTGELFF. DNA of the CDR3: TGCGCCAGCAGTCCAGCCGGGCCCACCGGGGAGCTGTTTTTT. This chain uses TRBV10-2 with TRBJ2-2; D not certain. The CDR3 runs 14 residues. V lost 5 bases and J 4 bases, leaving 11 bases between the germline ends. CDR1 is WSHSY, CDR2 SAAADI, per germline.